This TCR beta chain was recovered during a study of blood T cell repertoires in COVID-19. Overall study: Acute-phase and convalescent COVID-19 samples originated in the United States, Italy and Spain. From T cells, B-cell-depleted T cells, or PBMCs came the material, which was cDNA or gDNA.

The length of the CDR3 is 13 residues. The V segment lost 2 bases and the J segment 6 bases; nucleotides outside the gene matches: 2. CDR1 is ENHRY, CDR2 SYGVKD, per germline. Original analysis: Reference gene primer amplification gave nucleated cell count estimates. Data came from immunoSEQ multiplex PCR; TCRdb stores just in-frame clones and leaves some out. V and J calls and clone size are copied from that table; D and trimming were computed from the DNA. The data show about half a million clones, 70% to 90% seen once. The sequencing sample was made of peripheral blood. The TCR comes from a human donor in a cohort sampled during active COVID-19. V is TRBV10-3 and J is TRBJ1-2; 8 bases map to TRBD1. CDR3 residues: CAISEAGGNGYTF. The CDR3 coding sequence is TGTGCCATCAGTGAGGCAGGGGGCAATGGCTACACCTTC.